The present entry profiles one T cell receptor (beta chain) with its context. This sample stems from a study of blood T cell repertoires in COVID-19. About the research overall: Samples of COVID-19 (acute and convalescent) were obtained from the United States, Italy and Spain. T cells, B-cell-depleted T cells, or PBMCs supplied cDNA or gDNA.

Germline V gene lookup returns CDR1 SGHTA and CDR2 FQGTGA. Trimming at V came to 3 bases and at J to 1 base, leaving 10 bases not matched to a gene. This CDR3 is built from 17 residues. In the original workflow: Amplification from reference gene primers served as the basis for estimated nucleated cell counts. Using immunoSEQ multiplex PCR, the repertoire was profiled, and TCRdb retains in-frame clones only, with some absent. V and J calls plus clone size are reproduced from that table; the DNA served to infer D and trimming. This sample has fewer than 200,000 clones; approximately 84% occur once, and the top ten carry roughly 5.7%.

The clonotype comes from a woman in her 40s with acute COVID-19. Sequences were obtained from PBMCs or T cells enriched from blood (not recorded which). The V call is TRBV7-3, the J call TRBJ2-3; 7 nucleotides align to TRBD2. CDR3 nucleotides: TGTGCCAGCAGCTTTGCGCCCATGGGGGGGGGCACAGATACGCAGTATTTT. This codes for CASSFAPMGGGTDTQYF.